The 25 T cell receptor beta chains given below trace back to one sample, sequenced in a study of blood T cell repertoires in COVID-19. Generated by immunoSEQ multiplex PCR, the TCRdb table keeps only in-frame clones and is missing some. The table has 150,000 to 200,000 clones, over 75% seen once. The sequenced material came from peripheral blood. The receptors here all came from a man aged 60 to 75 with active or convalescent COVID-19.

This chain uses TRBV7-2 with TRBJ2-3; 8 nucleotides agree with TRBD2. This CDR3 spans 16 amino acids. V was pared by 2 bases and J by 4 bases, with 8 bases of the junction left unmatched. Looked up from germline, CDR1 is SGHTA and CDR2 is FQGNSA. The CDR3 nucleotides read TGTGCCAGCAGCTTACATACGGGAGGGCCTTCAGATACGCAGTATTTT. It translates to CASSLHTGGPSDTQYF.

The chain uses TRBV5-5 and TRBJ2-1, with TRBD1 matching over 11 bases. The germline V gene has CDR1 SGHKS and CDR2 YYEKEE (reference sequence). The V gene end was trimmed by 2 bases and the J gene end by 4 bases; junction bases not matched to a gene: 2. This CDR3 has 15 residues. CDR3 protein: CASSFGQGAYNEQFF. The CDR3 DNA follows: TGTGCCAGCAGCTTCGGACAGGGGGCGTACAATGAGCAGTTCTTC.

The J gene is TRBJ2-1, the V gene TRBV24-1; D uncertain. Trimming cost V 1 base and J 4 bases, with 10 bases left between them. Germline V gene sequence: CDR1 KGHDR, CDR2 SFDVKD. The CDR3 runs to 15 residues. The CDR3 sequence: CATSDFGQRYNEQFF. The CDR3 DNA sequence: TGTGCCACCAGTGATTTCGGCCAGCGTTACAATGAGCAGTTCTTC.

This chain uses TRBV2 with TRBJ2-7, with 11 bases lining up with TRBD2. The V gene end was trimmed by 4 bases and the J gene end by 1 base; junction bases not matched to a gene: 3. Germline V CDR1 and CDR2: SNHLY, FYNNEI. The CDR3 is 15 amino acids. The CDR3 DNA is TGTGCCAGCAGTGGAACTAGCGGGAGATCCTACGAGCAGTACTTC. This sequence encodes CASSGTSGRSYEQYF.

The chain recombines TRBV3-1 (or the pseudogene TRBV3-2) with TRBJ1-2, with 8 nucleotides matching TRBD1. The V gene's germline CDR1 is LGHDT and CDR2 YNNKEL (reference sequence). The CDR3 spans 12 residues. J gave up 8 bases and V 6 bases, and 5 bases lay outside the gene matches. CDR3 bases: TGTGCCAGCAGGCTGACAGGGGTCGGCTACACCTTC. It specifies CASRLTGVGYTF.

The chain combines TRBV12-3 or TRBV12-4 with TRBJ1-3; TRBD1 matches 7 bases. There are 13 residues in the CDR3. Unmatched junction bases numbered 5, after V lost 10 bases and J lost 2 bases. The CDR3 coding sequence is TGTGCCACTAATCAGGGGGCTGGAAACACCATATATTTT. As protein: CATNQGAGNTIYF.

The rearrangement links TRBV5-1 to TRBJ2-7; 12 nucleotides line up with TRBD1. In germline, CDR1 is SGHRS, CDR2 YFSETQ. The CDR3 is 15 amino acids. Losses at the gene ends were 5 bases for V and 7 bases for J; bases not matched to a gene: 10. The CDR3: CASSSGQGAEGEQYF. The CDR3, as DNA: TGCGCCAGCAGTTCGGGACAGGGGGCGGAGGGGGAGCAGTACTTC. The complete variable domain, with remaining parts taken from reference TRBV5-1 and TRBJ2-7, reads KAGVTQTPRYLIKTRGQQVTLSCSPISGHRSVSWYQQTPGQGLQFLFEYFSETQRNKGNFPGRFSGRQFSNSRSEMNVSTLELGDSALYLCASSSGQGAEGEQYFGPGTRLTVT.

This clone was recorded a few times. The chain links TRBV4-2 to TRBJ2-2, with TRBD1 matching over 8 bases. Germline assignment: CDR1 LGHNA and CDR2 YNFKEQ. V lost 1 base to trimming and J lost 1 base; unmatched junction nucleotides: 5. The CDR3 loop spans 17 amino acids. The CDR3 spells CASSQGLGTGNTGELFF. The DNA for the CDR3 is TGTGCCAGCAGCCAAGGACTGGGGACAGGGAACACCGGGGAGCTGTTTTTT.

The J gene is TRBJ2-7, the V gene TRBV13; TRBD2 matches 11 bases. Per the germline V gene, CDR1 is PRHDT and CDR2 is FYEKMQ (reference sequence). The CDR3 covers 17 residues. The trim removed 2 bases at V and 3 bases at J, leaving 9 bases unmatched. The CDR3 sequence is CASSLRGRTSGRYEQYF. The CDR3 DNA sequence: TGTGCCAGCAGCTTAAGGGGGCGGACTAGCGGGCGCTACGAGCAGTACTTC.

This rearrangement joins TRBV2 to TRBJ2-5, with D possibly TRBD1 on 5 matching bases. CDR3 length: 14 amino acids. From germline, CDR1 is SNHLY and CDR2 FYNNEI. V was cut by 7 bases and J by 5 bases, with 17 bases left in between. The CDR3 nucleotides read TGTGCCAGCACTACCCGAGCAGGGTGGGAGACCCAGTACTTC. Translated, it gives CASTTRAGWETQYF.

The chain combines TRBV6-1 with TRBJ1-5; a possible D gene is TRBD1 (6 bases). CDR3 size: 16 residues. V lost 4 bases and J 1 base, leaving 14 bases between the germline ends. Germline V gene data show CDR1 as MNHNS and CDR2 as SASEGT. CDR3 region: CASSGTAGESNQPQHF. In DNA form, the CDR3 reads TGTGCCAGCAGTGGAACAGCAGGGGAGAGCAATCAGCCCCAGCATTTT.

The V call is TRBV11-2, the J call TRBJ1-1; D possibly corresponds to TRBD1 (6 bases). This CDR3 is 15 amino acids long. Per the germline V gene, CDR1 is SGHAT and CDR2 is FQNNGV. The V and J ends lost 1 base and 0 bases respectively, with 9 bases between them. Written as DNA, the CDR3 is TGTGCCAGCAGCTTAGGACAGGCCATGAACACTGAAGCTTTCTTT. Residues: CASSLGQAMNTEAFF.

This clone has just one count. The genes are TRBV28 and TRBJ2-7; TRBD1 matches 7 bases. Germline values: CDR1 MDHEN, CDR2 SYDVKM. V lost 4 bases and J lost 1; bases outside the gene matches: 1. The CDR3 is 13 residues long. The CDR3 region has the DNA TGTGCCAGCAGTTCGGGACAGTCCTACGAGCAGTACTTC. This codes for CASSSGQSYEQYF.

The chain has TRBV28 and TRBJ1-2; 8 bases fit TRBD1. There are 15 residues in the CDR3. CDR1 and CDR2 from the germline V gene are MDHEN and SYDVKM. J gave up 3 bases and V 4 bases, and 7 bases lay outside the gene matches. CDR3 amino acids: CASSSGQGAYYGYTF. The CDR3 bases are TGTGCCAGCAGTTCTGGGCAGGGGGCCTACTATGGCTACACCTTC.

The V call is TRBV25-1, the J call TRBJ1-5; D gene ambiguous. This CDR3 region has 17 residues. The V end was cut by 3 bases, the J end by 6 bases, with 21 bases between. Germline CDR1 reads MGHDK; CDR2 reads SYGVNS. The CDR3, as DNA: TGTGCCAGCAGTGATTCCCCGACACGGATGCGGGTTCAGCCCCAGCATTTT. This sequence encodes CASSDSPTRMRVQPQHF.

The chain links TRBV6-1 to TRBJ2-3, with D maybe TRBD1 (6 bases). The CDR3 runs to 17 residues. Germline CDR1 reads MNHNS; CDR2 reads SASEGT. V was pared by 2 bases and J by 0 bases, with 15 bases between. The CDR3 region is CASSEHGDRTSTDTQYF. Written as DNA, the CDR3 is TGTGCCAGCAGTGAACACGGCGACAGGACTAGCACAGATACGCAGTATTTT.

The chain combines TRBV10-3 with TRBJ1-4, with 10 bases aligning to TRBD1. CDR3 length: 15 residues. From germline, CDR1 is ENHRY and CDR2 SYGVKD. V was clipped by 10 bases and J by 8 bases; unmatched bases: 13. Here the CDR3 DNA reads TGTGCCAAACTCCGGGACAGGGGATCAGGAGAAAAACTGTTTTTT. The encoded protein is CAKLRDRGSGEKLFF.

The V call is TRBV2, the J call TRBJ2-5; TRBD1 matches 7 bases. Trimming at V came to 4 bases and at J to 4 bases, leaving 0 bases not matched to a gene. CDR3 length: 12 amino acids. The germline V gene has CDR1 SNHLY and CDR2 FYNNEI. The CDR3 nucleotides are TGTGCCAGCAGTGGACAGGGAGAGACCCAGTACTTC. It codes for CASSGQGETQYF.

The rearrangement uses TRBV6-2 or TRBV6-3 and TRBJ2-5, with TRBD1 matching 8 bases. The CDR3 loop spans 18 amino acids. V shed 6 bases, J shed 2 bases, and the junction held 17 bases outside the gene matches. The germline V gene has CDR1 MNHEY and CDR2 SVGEGT. The CDR3 DNA sequence: TGTGCCAGCAGCCGAACCTCTCGGACAGGGACGATTCAAGAGACCCAGTACTTC. As protein: CASSRTSRTGTIQETQYF.

This clone was observed a single time. The chain couples TRBV18 to TRBJ2-3; a weak D match, TRBD2 (6 bases). The V and J ends lost 0 bases and 2 bases respectively, with 9 bases between them. Germline CDR1 KGHSH, CDR2 LQKENI. This CDR3 comprises 15 residues. The CDR3 DNA is TGTGCCAGCTCACCACCTAGCGGCTACACAGATACGCAGTATTTT. Amino acids: CASSPPSGYTDTQYF.

The J gene is TRBJ1-5, the V gene TRBV19, with 9 bases lining up with TRBD1. With 10 bases clipped from V and 9 bases from J, the junction kept 10 bases outside the gene matches. CDR3 size: 13 residues. Germline values: CDR1 LNHDA, CDR2 SQIVND (reference sequence). DNA for the CDR3: TGTGCCACTGGGACAGGGAGAGATGGGCCCCAGCATTTT. It encodes CATGTGRDGPQHF.

This chain links TRBV28 with TRBJ1-5; D gene ambiguous. Germline assignment: CDR1 MDHEN and CDR2 SYDVKM. The CDR3 runs to 13 residues. The V gene lost 5 bases and the J gene lost 2 bases, with 7 bases spanning the gap. The CDR3 sequence: CASSISGNQPQHF. CDR3 DNA sequence: TGTGCCAGCAGTATATCGGGCAATCAGCCCCAGCATTTT.

This chain uses TRBV5-8 with TRBJ2-3; maybe TRBD2 (6 bases). The CDR3 extends over 18 amino acids. V was shortened by 1 base and J by 1 base, with 19 bases between the two germline ends. Germline values: CDR1 SGHTS, CDR2 YDEGEE. Here the CDR3 DNA reads TGTGCCAGCAGCTTGTCGTGGGGCGGGAACAAAGGCACAGATACGCAGTATTTT. This sequence encodes CASSLSWGGNKGTDTQYF.

The CDR3 here is CASSLDLSVGQETQYF. The DNA of the CDR3 is TGTGCCAGCAGCTTAGATCTAAGCGTGGGCCAAGAGACCCAGTACTTC. The V and J genes are TRBV11-2 and TRBJ2-5; no definite D call. With 0 bases removed from V and 1 base from J, the gap between germline ends came to 12 bases. Germline-derived CDR1 and CDR2 are SGHAT and FQNNGV. This CDR3 is 16 amino acids long.

The rearrangement joins TRBV6-6 to TRBJ1-2; 10 positions match TRBD1. Germline lookup yields CDR1 MNHNY and CDR2 SVGAGI (reference sequence). This CDR3 contains 15 residues. The junction had 7 bases not matched to a gene; V was cut back by 5 bases and J by 4 bases. The CDR3 region has the DNA TGTGCCAGCAGTCCCGGACAGGGGGGGCCCTATGGCTACACCTTC. The encoded protein is CASSPGQGGPYGYTF.